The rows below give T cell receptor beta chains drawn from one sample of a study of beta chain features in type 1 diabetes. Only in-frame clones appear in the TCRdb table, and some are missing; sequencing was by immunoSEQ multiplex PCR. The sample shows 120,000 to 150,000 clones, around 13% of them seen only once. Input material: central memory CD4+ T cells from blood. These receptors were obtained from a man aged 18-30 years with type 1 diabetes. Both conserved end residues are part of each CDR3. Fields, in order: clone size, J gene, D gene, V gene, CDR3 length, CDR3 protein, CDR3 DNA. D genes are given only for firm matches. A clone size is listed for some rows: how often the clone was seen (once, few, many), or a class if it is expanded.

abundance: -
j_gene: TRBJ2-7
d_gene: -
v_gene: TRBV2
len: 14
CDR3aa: CASRNDRYSYEQYF
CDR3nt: TGTGCCAGCAGAAACGACAGGTACTCCTACGAGCAGTACTTC

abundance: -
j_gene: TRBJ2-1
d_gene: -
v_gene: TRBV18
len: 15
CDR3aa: CASSPVESSYNEQFF
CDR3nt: TGTGCCAGCTCACCAGTGGAGAGCTCCTACAATGAGCAGTTCTTC

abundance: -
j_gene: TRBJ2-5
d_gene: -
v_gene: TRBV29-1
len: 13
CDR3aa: CSVGRLAEETQYF
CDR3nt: TGCAGCGTTGGGCGGCTAGCAGAAGAGACCCAGTACTTC

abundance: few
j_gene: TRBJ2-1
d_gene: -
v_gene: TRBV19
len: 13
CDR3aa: CASSIQTGQPQFF
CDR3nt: TGTGCCAGTAGTATCCAAACTGGACAGCCGCAGTTCTTC

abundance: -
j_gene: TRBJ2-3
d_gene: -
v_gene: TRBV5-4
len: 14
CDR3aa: CASSPIRGTDTQYF
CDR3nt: TGTGCCAGCAGCCCAATACGGGGCACAGATACGCAGTATTTT

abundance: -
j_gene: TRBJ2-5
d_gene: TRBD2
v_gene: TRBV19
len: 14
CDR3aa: CASSPGTSEETQYF
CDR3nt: TGTGCCAGTAGTCCAGGGACTAGCGAAGAGACCCAGTACTTC

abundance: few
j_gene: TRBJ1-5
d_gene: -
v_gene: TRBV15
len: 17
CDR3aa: CATGLSFGANSNQPQHF
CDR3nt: TGTGCCACCGGCTTGTCATTCGGGGCCAATAGCAATCAGCCCCAGCATTTT

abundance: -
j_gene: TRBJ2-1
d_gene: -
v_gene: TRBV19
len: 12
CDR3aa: CASSKQGGEQFF
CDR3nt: TGTGCCAGTAGTAAACAGGGAGGTGAGCAGTTCTTC

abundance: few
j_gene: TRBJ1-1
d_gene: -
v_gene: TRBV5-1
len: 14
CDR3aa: CASSHGTEGTEAFF
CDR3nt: TGCGCCAGCAGCCACGGGACCGAAGGCACTGAAGCTTTCTTT

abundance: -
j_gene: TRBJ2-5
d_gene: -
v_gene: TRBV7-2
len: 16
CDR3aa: CASSLGTEYTRDDQYF
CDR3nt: TGTGCCAGCAGCTTAGGGACAGAATATACAAGAGATGACCAGTACTTC

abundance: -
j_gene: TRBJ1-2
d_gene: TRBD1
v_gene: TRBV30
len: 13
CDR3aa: CAWSVPQGGGYTF
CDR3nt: TGTGCCTGGAGTGTACCCCAGGGGGGTGGCTACACCTTC

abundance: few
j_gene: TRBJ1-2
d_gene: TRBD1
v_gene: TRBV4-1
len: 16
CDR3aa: CASSLPGQKTNYGYTF
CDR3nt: TGCGCCAGCAGCCTCCCGGGACAGAAGACTAACTATGGCTACACCTTC

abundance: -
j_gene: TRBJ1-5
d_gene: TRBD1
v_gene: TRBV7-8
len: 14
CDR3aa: CASSSGQGNQPQHF
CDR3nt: TGTGCCAGCAGCAGCGGACAGGGCAATCAGCCCCAGCATTTT

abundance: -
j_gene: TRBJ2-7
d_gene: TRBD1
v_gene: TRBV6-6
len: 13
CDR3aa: CASGIDRGVEQYF
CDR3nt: TGTGCCAGCGGAATAGACAGGGGGGTAGAGCAGTACTTC

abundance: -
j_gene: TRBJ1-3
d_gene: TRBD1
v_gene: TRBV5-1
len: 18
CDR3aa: CASSLDSDRLFSGNTIYF
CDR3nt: TGCGCCAGCAGCTTGGATTCGGACAGGTTATTCTCTGGAAACACCATATATTTT

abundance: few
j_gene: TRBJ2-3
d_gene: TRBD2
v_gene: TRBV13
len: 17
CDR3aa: CASSSETLAGGTDTQYF
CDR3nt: TGTGCCAGCAGCTCAGAAACGCTAGCGGGGGGCACAGATACGCAGTATTTT

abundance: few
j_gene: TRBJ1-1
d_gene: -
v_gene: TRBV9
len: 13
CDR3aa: CASSVTPNTEAFF
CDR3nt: TGTGCCAGCAGCGTGACACCGAACACTGAAGCTTTCTTT

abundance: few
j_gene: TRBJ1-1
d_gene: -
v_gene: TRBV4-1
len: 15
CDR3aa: CASRRGEAVNTEAFF
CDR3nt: TGCGCCAGCAGGCGCGGGGAGGCAGTGAACACTGAAGCTTTCTTT

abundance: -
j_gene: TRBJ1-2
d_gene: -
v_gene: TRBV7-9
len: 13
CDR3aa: CASSSLYRAGYTF
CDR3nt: TGTGCCAGCAGCTCCCTTTACAGGGCTGGCTACACCTTC

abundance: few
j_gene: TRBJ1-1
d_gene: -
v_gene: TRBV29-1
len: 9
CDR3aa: CSVGINRVF
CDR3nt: TGCAGCGTGGGGATCAACAGAGTCTTT

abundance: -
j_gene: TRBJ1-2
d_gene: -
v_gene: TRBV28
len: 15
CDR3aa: CASSPWDQALEGYTF
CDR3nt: TGTGCCAGCAGTCCATGGGACCAGGCACTAGAGGGCTACACCTTC

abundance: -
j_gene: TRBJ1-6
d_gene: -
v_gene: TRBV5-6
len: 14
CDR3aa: CASSLAGPLAPLHF
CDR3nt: TGTGCCAGCAGCTTGGCAGGCCCCCTGGCACCCCTCCACTTT

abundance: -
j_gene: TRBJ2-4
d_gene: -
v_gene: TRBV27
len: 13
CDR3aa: CASRVGSGNIQYF
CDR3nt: TGTGCCAGCAGGGTAGGTTCTGGAAACATTCAGTACTTC

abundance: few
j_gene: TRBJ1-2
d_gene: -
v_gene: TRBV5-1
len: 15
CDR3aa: CASSLRTSSGYGYTF
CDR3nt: TGCGCCAGCAGCCTAAGAACATCCAGTGGCTATGGCTACACCTTC

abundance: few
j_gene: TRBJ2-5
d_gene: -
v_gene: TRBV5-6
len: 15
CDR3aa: CASSLSGEVKETQYF
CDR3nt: TGTGCCAGCAGCTTAAGCGGAGAGGTCAAGGAGACCCAGTACTTC

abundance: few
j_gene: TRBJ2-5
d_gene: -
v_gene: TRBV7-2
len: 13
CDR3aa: CASSRGDAETQYF
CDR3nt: TGTGCCAGCAGCCGGGGCGACGCAGAGACCCAGTACTTC

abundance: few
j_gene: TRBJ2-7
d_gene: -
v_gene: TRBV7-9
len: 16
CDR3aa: CASSLGAGRTSYEQYF
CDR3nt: TGTGCCAGCAGCTTAGGGGCAGGGAGGACCTCCTACGAGCAGTACTTC

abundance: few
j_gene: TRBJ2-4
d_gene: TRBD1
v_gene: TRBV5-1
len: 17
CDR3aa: CASSEMTGPGAKNIQYF
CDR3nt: TGCGCCAGCAGCGAGATGACAGGGCCGGGGGCCAAAAACATTCAGTACTTC

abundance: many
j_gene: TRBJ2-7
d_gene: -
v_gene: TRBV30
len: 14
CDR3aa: CAWRGSRSVYEQYF
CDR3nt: TGTGCCTGGAGAGGGTCGCGATCTGTATACGAGCAGTACTTC

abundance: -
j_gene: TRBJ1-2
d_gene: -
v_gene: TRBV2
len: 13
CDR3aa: CASSVDGSYGYTF
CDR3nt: TGTGCCAGCAGCGTGGACGGGTCCTATGGCTACACCTTC

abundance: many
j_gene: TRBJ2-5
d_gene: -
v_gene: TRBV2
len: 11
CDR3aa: CASLDGGTQYF
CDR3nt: TGTGCCAGCCTGGATGGGGGGACCCAGTACTTC

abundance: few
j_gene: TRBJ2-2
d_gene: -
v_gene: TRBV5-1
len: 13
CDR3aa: CASSSRISGELFF
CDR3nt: TGCGCCAGCAGCTCCCGTATCTCCGGGGAGCTGTTTTTT

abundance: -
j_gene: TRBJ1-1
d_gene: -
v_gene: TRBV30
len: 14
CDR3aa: CAWSVPGMNTEAFF
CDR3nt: TGTGCCTGGAGTGTACCGGGCATGAACACTGAAGCTTTCTTT

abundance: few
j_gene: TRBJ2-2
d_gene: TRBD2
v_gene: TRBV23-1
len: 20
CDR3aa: CASSQSRGLAGRTNTGELFF
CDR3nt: TGCGCCAGCAGTCAATCTCGAGGACTAGCGGGACGTACGAACACCGGGGAGCTGTTTTTT

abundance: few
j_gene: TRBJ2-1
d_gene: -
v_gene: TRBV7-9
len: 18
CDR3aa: CASSLGGLERGPLGEQFF
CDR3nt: TGTGCCAGCAGCTTAGGAGGACTTGAGAGGGGACCTCTCGGGGAGCAGTTCTTC

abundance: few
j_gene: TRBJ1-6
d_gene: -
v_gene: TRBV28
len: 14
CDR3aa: CASLGRVFGSPLHF
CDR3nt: TGTGCCAGCCTAGGGCGGGTCTTCGGTTCACCCCTCCACTTT

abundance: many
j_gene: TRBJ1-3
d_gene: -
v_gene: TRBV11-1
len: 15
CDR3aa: CASSPGRSSGNTIYF
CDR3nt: TGTGCCAGCAGCCCAGGACGGTCCTCTGGAAACACCATATATTTT

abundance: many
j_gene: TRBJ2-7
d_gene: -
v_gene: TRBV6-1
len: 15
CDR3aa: CASSESVALTTGQYF
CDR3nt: TGTGCCAGCAGTGAATCTGTTGCGTTGACCACCGGGCAGTACTTC

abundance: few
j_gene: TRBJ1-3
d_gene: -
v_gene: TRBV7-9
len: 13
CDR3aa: CASSPSAGNTIYF
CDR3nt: TGTGCCAGCAGCCCCTCGGCTGGAAACACCATATATTTT

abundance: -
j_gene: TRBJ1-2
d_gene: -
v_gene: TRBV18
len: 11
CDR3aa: CASSPGDGYTF
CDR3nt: TGTGCCAGCTCACCAGGGGATGGCTACACCTTC

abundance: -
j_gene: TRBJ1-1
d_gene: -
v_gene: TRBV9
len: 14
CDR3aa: CASSSGQTNTEAFF
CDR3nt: TGTGCCAGCAGCTCCGGACAGACGAACACTGAAGCTTTCTTT

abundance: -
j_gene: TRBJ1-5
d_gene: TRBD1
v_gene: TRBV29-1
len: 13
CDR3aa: CSVLTGNNQPQHF
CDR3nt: TGCAGCGTGCTGACAGGGAACAATCAGCCCCAGCATTTT

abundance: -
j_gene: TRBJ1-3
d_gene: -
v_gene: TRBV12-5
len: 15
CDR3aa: CASGLGLLPADTIYF
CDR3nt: TGTGCTAGTGGTTTGGGGCTTTTGCCGGCTGACACCATATATTTT

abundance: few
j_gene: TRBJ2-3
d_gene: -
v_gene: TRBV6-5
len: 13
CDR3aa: CASEGPGTDTQYF
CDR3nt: TGTGCCAGCGAGGGACCCGGCACAGATACGCAGTATTTT

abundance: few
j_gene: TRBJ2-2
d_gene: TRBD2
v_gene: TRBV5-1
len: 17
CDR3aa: CASSLMVGTSGAGELFF
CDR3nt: TGCGCCAGCAGCTTGATGGTCGGGACTAGCGGGGCCGGGGAGCTGTTTTTT

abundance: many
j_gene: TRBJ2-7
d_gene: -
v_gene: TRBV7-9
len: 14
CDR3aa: CASSLARQADEQYF
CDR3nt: TGTGCCAGCAGCTTAGCGCGGCAGGCGGACGAGCAGTACTTC

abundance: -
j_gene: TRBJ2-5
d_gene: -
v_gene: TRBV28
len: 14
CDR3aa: CASSHGTAQETQYF
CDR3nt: TGTGCCAGCAGTCACGGGACGGCCCAAGAGACCCAGTACTTC

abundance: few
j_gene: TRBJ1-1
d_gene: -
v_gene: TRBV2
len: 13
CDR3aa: CASTLTENTEAFF
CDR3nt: TGTGCCAGCACCTTGACAGAGAACACTGAAGCTTTCTTT

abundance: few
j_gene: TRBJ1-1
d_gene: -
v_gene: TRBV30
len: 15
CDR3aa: CAWRSQGVRSTEAFF
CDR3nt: TGTGCCTGGAGGTCTCAAGGAGTGAGGTCGACTGAAGCTTTCTTT

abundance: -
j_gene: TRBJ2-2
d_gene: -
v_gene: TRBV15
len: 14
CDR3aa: CATSRRADTGELFF
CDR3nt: TGTGCCACCAGCAGGAGAGCGGACACCGGGGAGCTGTTTTTT

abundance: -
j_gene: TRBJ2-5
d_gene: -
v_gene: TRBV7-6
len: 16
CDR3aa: CASSLGRGGAQETQYF
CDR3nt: TGTGCCAGCAGCTTAGGCAGGGGGGGTGCTCAAGAGACCCAGTACTTC

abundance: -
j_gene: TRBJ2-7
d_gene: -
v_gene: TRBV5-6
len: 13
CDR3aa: CASSSDLTYEQYF
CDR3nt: TGTGCCAGCAGCTCCGACCTAACCTACGAGCAGTACTTC

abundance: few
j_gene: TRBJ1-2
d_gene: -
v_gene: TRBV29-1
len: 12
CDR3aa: CSVDPGNYGYTF
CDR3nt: TGCAGCGTTGACCCAGGAAACTATGGCTACACCTTC

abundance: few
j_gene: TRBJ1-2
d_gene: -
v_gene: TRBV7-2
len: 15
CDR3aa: CASSLGLAGASGYTF
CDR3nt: TGTGCCAGCAGCCTCGGTTTGGCAGGGGCGAGTGGCTACACCTTC

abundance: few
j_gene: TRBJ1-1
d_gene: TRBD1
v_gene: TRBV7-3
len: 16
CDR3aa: CASSRTGGLRNTEAFF
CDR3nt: TGTGCCAGCAGCCGGACAGGGGGACTTCGGAACACTGAAGCTTTCTTT